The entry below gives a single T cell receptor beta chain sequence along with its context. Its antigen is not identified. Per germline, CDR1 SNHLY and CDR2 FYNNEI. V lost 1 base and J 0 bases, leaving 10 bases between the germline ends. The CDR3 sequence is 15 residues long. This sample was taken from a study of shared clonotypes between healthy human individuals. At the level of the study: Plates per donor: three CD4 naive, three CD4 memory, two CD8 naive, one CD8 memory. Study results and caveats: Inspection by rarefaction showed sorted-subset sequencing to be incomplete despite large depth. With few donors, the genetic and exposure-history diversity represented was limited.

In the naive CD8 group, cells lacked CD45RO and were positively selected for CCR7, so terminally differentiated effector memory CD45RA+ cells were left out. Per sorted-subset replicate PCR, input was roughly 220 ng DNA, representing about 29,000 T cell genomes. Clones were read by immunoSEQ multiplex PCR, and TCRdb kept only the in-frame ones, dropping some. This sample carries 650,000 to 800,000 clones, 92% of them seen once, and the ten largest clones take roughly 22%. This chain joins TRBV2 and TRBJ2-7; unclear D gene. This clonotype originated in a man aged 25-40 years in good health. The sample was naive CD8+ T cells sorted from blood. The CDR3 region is CASSEVVPDSYEQYF. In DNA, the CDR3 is TGTGCCAGCAGTGAAGTTGTACCGGACTCCTACGAGCAGTACTTC.